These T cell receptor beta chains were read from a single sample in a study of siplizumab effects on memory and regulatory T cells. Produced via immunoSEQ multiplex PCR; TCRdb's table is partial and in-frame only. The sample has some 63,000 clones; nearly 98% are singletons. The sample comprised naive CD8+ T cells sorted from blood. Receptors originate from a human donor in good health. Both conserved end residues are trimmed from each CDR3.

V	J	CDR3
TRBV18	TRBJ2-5	ASSPAVYQETQY
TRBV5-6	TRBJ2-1	ASSFGAGYNEQF
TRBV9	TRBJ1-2	ASSHSTSGRQGIGYT
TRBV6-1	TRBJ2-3	ASRQGLTDTQY
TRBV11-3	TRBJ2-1	ASSVDNYNEQF
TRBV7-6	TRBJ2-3	ASSLVPGEDTQY
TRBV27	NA	ASSLGQNYEQY
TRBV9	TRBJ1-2	ASSVGEGYT
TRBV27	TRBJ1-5	ASSLQGVGNQPQH
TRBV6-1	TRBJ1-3	ASSDGQSSGNTIY
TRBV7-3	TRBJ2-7	ASSPNSGPGVEQY
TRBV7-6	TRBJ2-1	ASSLTPSSYNEQF
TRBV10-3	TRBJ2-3	AITPGLVSDTQY
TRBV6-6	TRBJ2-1	ASSYPPTANEQF
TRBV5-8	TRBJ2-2	ASSRLANTGELF
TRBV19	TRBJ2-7	ASSQLVGLSYEQY
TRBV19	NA	ASSISSGGINEQY
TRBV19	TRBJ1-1	ASSMIITEAF
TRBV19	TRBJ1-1	ASSIWEGLTEAF
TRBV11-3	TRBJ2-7	ASSPDAFSYEQY
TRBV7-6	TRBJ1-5	ASSLGTGWGQPQH
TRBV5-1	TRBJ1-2	ASSLEAANYGYT
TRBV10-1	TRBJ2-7	ASSDGDLDYEQY
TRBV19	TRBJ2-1	ASSIGSGVNEQF
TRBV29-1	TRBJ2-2	SAPSGGGPGELF
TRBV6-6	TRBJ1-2	ASSYLGTQEGYT
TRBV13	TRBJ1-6	ASRILGSPLH
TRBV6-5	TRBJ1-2	ASSDGTGGYYGYT
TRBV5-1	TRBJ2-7	ASSLSGEQY
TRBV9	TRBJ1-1	ASSVAPGGGTEAF
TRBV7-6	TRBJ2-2	ASSSEVGGSGELF
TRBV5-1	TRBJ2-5	ASSLVGGLQETQY
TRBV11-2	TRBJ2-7	ASSLEEYEQY
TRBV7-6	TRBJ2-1	ASSLDGRGQGYNEQF
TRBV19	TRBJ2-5	ASSGTGDQETQY
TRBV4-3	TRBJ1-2	ASSQDKYFTGTGVDGYT
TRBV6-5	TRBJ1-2	ASSYSRDGYT
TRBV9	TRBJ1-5	ASNPNGGNQPQH
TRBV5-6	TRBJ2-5	ASSSSLAAGGPAAETQY
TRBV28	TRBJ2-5	ASSLGGAGETQY
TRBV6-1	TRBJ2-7	ASSEIEQY
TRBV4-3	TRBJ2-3	ASSQDKIPADTQY
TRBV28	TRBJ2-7	ASYRQPGHYEQY
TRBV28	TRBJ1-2	ASSSPLRGAHGYT
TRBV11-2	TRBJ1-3	ASSLGAGISGNTIY
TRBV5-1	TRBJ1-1	ASSQKMTAMNTEAF
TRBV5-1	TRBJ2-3	ASSLSVAGAPASTDTQY
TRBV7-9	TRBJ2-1	ASSPGTPNEQF
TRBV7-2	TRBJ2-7	ASSHIYEQY
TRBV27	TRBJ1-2	ASSPGGGGYT
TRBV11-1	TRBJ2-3	ASSLVSTTDTQY
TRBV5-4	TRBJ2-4	ASSLSGAGFKIQY
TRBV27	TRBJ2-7	ASSYPGTGIYEQY
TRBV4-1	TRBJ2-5	ASSQDAGAQY
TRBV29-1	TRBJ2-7	SGGPESYEQY
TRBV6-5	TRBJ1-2	ASSLGGTRWGYT